The 14 T cell receptor beta chains below were found in one sample sequenced in a study of read filtering for tumor transcriptome and immune sequencing. This library used around 400 ng RNA and molecular barcoded adaptors spanning alpha/delta and beta/gamma chains. TCRdb passed the reads through MiXCR, listing each CDR3 protein once. The sample holds approximately 150,000 distinct CDR3 sequences, about 12% seen once. Sequencing was carried out using a population of CD138-negative cells sorted from bone marrow. These receptors all stem from a donor at least 40 years old with multiple myeloma.

This clonotype showed up just a few times. A read error may explain this, as a much larger clone is one base away. The chain has TRBV7-8 and TRBJ1-2, with unresolved D. The germline V gene has CDR1 SGHVS and CDR2 FQNEAQ. CDR3 length: 13 residues. This CDR3 reads CASSPVKAYGYAF. Here the CDR3 DNA reads TGTGCCAGCAGCCCCGTAAAAGCTTATGGCTACGCCTTC.

This chain uses TRBV5-8 with TRBJ2-1, with 7 bases lining up with TRBD1. Germline lookup yields CDR1 SGHTS and CDR2 YDEGEE. This CDR3 comprises 16 residues. Trimming at V came to 4 bases and at J to 7 bases, leaving 14 bases not matched to a gene. The CDR3 bases are TGTGCCAGCAGCCCGGACAGGAACCTCTTGGGTAATGAGCAGTTCTTC. It encodes CASSPDRNLLGNEQFF.

This clonotype occurred a few times. This chain links TRBV23-1 with TRBJ1-1; D remains ambiguous. TRBV23-1 counts as an open reading frame of uncertain function. The CDR3 has 14 residues. V lost 2 bases, J lost 9 bases, and 16 bases lay in between. The CDR3: CASSQPPLGVKAFF. Here the CDR3 DNA reads TGCGCCAGCAGTCAACCCCCCCTGGGAGTGAAAGCTTTCTTT.

This clonotype was seen repeatedly, ten times or more. The chain has TRBV29-1 and TRBJ2-7, with 8 positions matching TRBD2. Losses at the gene ends were 7 bases for V and 3 bases for J; bases not matched to a gene: 11. From germline, CDR1 is SQVTM and CDR2 ANQGSEA. The CDR3 runs 14 residues. The CDR3 DNA sequence: TGCAGCGCGATTAAGAGCGGGAGCTTCTACGAGCAGTACTTC. Encoded protein: CSAIKSGSFYEQYF.

This clonotype was seen ten or more times. The chain employs TRBV19 and TRBJ2-7, with 8 bases matching TRBD1. The trim removed 4 bases at V and 1 base at J, leaving 9 bases unmatched. The germline V gene encodes CDR1 LNHDA and CDR2 SQIVND (reference sequence). The CDR3 extends over 16 amino acids. CDR3 protein: CASSTQDRESSYEQYF. CDR3 DNA sequence: TGTGCCAGTAGTACTCAGGACAGGGAGAGTTCCTACGAGCAGTACTTC.

This clonotype has a count of ten or more. The chain couples TRBV15 to TRBJ1-1; D uncertain. The CDR3 contains 12 residues. The V gene lost 3 bases and the J gene lost 6 bases, with 8 bases spanning the gap. Per germline, CDR1 LNHNV and CDR2 YYDKDF (reference sequence). The CDR3 sequence is CATSRTGAEAFF. The CDR3 DNA reads TGTGCCACCAGCAGGACGGGCGCTGAAGCTTTCTTT.

A word on this clonotype: A much larger clone differs by one base, so this may be a read error. The chain links TRBV6-2 or TRBV6-3 to TRBJ2-3; D remains ambiguous. Looked up from germline, CDR1 is MNHEY and CDR2 is SVGEGT. The CDR3 runs to 14 residues. CDR3 bases: TGTGCCAGCAGTTACGGCCATTTCACAGATACGCGGTATTTT. Translated: CASSYGHFTDTRYF.

There are many counts of this clonotype. J is TRBJ1-4 and V is TRBV7-9; possibly TRBD1 for D (6 bases). CDR3 size: 13 residues. The V and J ends lost 8 bases and 4 bases respectively, with 11 bases between them. CDR1 SEHNR and CDR2 FQNEAQ come from the germline V gene (reference sequence). The CDR3 loop reads CASASGVNEKLFF. The CDR3 DNA is TGTGCCAGCGCGTCAGGGGTTAATGAAAAACTGTTTTTT.

This clonotype was found many times. The chain recombines TRBV5-4 with TRBJ1-5; 8 positions match TRBD1. CDR1 and CDR2 (germline): SGHNT, YYREEE (reference sequence). CDR3 length equals 12 residues. V trimming: 4 bases; J trimming: 6 bases; junction bases outside the gene matches: 0. This chain's CDR3 is CASSGQGQPQHF. The CDR3 DNA reads as TGTGCCAGCAGCGGACAGGGTCAGCCCCAGCATTTT.

CDR3 sequence reads: CASSLKTVHSGNTIYF. The CDR3, as DNA: TGTGCCAGCAGCTTAAAGACAGTTCACTCTGGAAACACCATATATTTT. This chain connects TRBV7-9 to TRBJ1-3; D might be TRBD1 (5 bases). V dropped 2 bases and J dropped 0 bases, with 11 bases sitting between them. From germline, CDR1 is SEHNR and CDR2 FQNEAQ (reference sequence). The CDR3 covers 16 residues. Based on the CDR3 plus reference TRBV7-9 and TRBJ1-3, the full variable domain is DTGVSQNPRHKITKRGQNVTFRCDPISEHNRLYWYRQTLGQGPEFLTYFQNEAQLEKSRLLSDRFSAERPKGSFSTLEIQRTEQGDSAMYLCASSLKTVHSGNTIYFGEGSWLTVV.

This clonotype was recorded many times. The chain is built from TRBV2 and TRBJ1-2; D not resolved. V dropped 1 base and J dropped 4 bases, with 10 bases sitting between them. CDR1 and CDR2 (germline): SNHLY, FYNNEI. This CDR3 region has 14 residues. CDR3 sequence (DNA): TGTGCCAGCAGTGAAGTTCGGGCATCCTATGGCTACACCTTC. Translation gives CASSEVRASYGYTF.

There are many counts of this clonotype. This chain links TRBV3-1 with TRBJ2-1; 14 nucleotides align to TRBD2. CDR1 and CDR2 from the germline V gene are LGHDT and YNNKEL (reference sequence). J was trimmed by 9 bases and V by 3 bases; bases with no gene match: 4. This CDR3 comprises 15 residues. In nucleotides, the CDR3 is TGTGCCAGCAGCCATATGGGACTAGCGGGAGCTGAGCAGTTCTTC. It is translated as CASSHMGLAGAEQFF.

On this clonotype itself: A clone one base away is much larger, so this may be a read error. J is TRBJ1-1 and V is TRBV12-3 or TRBV12-4; D perhaps matches TRBD1 (5 bases). V was pared by 1 base and J by 6 bases, with 21 bases between. The CDR3 covers 17 residues. CDR3 residues: CASSLGGVDVAGAEAFF. The CDR3 nucleotides read TGTGCCAGCAGTTTAGGGGGGGTGGACGTGGCCGGCGCTGAAGCTTTCTTT.

This clonotype was counted at least ten times. This rearrangement joins TRBV20-1 to TRBJ1-5, with D perhaps matching TRBD1 (5 bases). Trimming shortened V by 4 bases and J by 6 bases, and 10 bases separated the two germline ends. Germline V lookup: CDR1 DFQATT, CDR2 SNEGSKA (reference sequence). CDR3 length: 12 amino acids. The CDR3 sequence is CSATGFGQPQHF. CDR3 DNA: TGCAGTGCTACAGGGTTTGGTCAGCCCCAGCATTTT.